The 11 T cell receptor beta chains below all came from one sample that was sequenced in a study of cytomegalovirus exposure and HLA in healthy donors. This PCR relied on a set of 60 Vbeta primers and 13 Jbeta primers. Assay: immunoSEQ multiplex PCR; the TCRdb copy retains only in-frame clones and omits some. Of fewer than 200,000 clones listed, 65% to 90% are singletons. Sequenced sample: PBMCs. The receptors come from a man aged 45-65 years in good health and CMV-seropositive.

The gene calls are TRBV18 and TRBJ2-3; TRBD2 matches 14 bases. V gave up 3 bases and J gave up 1 base; unmatched junction bases: 3. Germline CDR1 and CDR2: KGHSH and LQKENI. This CDR3 spans 17 amino acids. CDR3 DNA: TGTGCCAGCTCACCGACGGGACTAGCGGGAGGCACAGATACGCAGTATTTT. Its protein product is CASSPTGLAGGTDTQYF.

V and J are TRBV7-9 and TRBJ2-7, with TRBD2 as a possible D gene (6 bases). Germline V gives CDR1 SEHNR, CDR2 FQNEAQ (reference sequence). This CDR3 comprises 13 residues. CDR3 amino acids: CSSRDSGSYEQYF. CDR3 coding DNA: TGTTCCTCCCGCGATAGCGGATCCTACGAGCAGTACTTC.

The sample holds one count of this clone. The chain uses TRBV5-1 and TRBJ1-2, with 10 nucleotides matching TRBD1. The length of the CDR3 is 16 residues. V shed 2 bases and J 6 bases; nucleotides not matched to a gene: 10. Germline CDR1 and CDR2: SGHRS and YFSETQ. Written as DNA, the CDR3 is TGCGCCAGCAGCTTTAGGTCGACAGGGGGCGAGAATGGCTACACCTTC. Amino acids: CASSFRSTGGENGYTF.

This clone was seen once. The rearrangement links TRBV5-1 to TRBJ2-3; 11 positions match TRBD2. The CDR3 has 17 residues. Germline V gene sequence: CDR1 SGHRS, CDR2 YFSETQ. The V segment lost 3 bases and the J segment 0 bases; nucleotides outside the gene matches: 6. CDR3 sequence reads: CASSWARLAGSTDTQYF. As DNA, the CDR3 is TGCGCCAGCAGCTGGGCCCGACTAGCGGGGAGCACAGATACGCAGTATTTT.

This clone was found a few times. The V gene is TRBV30, the J gene TRBJ2-3; possibly TRBD2 for D (6 bases). V was clipped by 3 bases and J by 4 bases, with 11 bases between them. The CDR3 runs to 13 residues. In germline, CDR1 is GTSNPN, CDR2 SVGIG (reference sequence). CDR3 amino acids: CAWSGGGADTQYF. As DNA, the CDR3 is TGTGCCTGGAGCGGGGGTGGCGCAGATACGCAGTATTTT.

Comments on this clone: This specimen includes other DNA sequences encoding the same CDR3. The chain joins TRBV5-1 to TRBJ2-7; 7 bases align to TRBD1. The germline V gene has CDR1 SGHRS and CDR2 YFSETQ. The ends lost 7 bases at V and 2 bases at J; junction bases unmatched: 6. This CDR3 spans 13 amino acids. The CDR3 protein is CASSPGQTYEQYF. The CDR3 nucleotides are TGCGCCAGCTCCCCGGGACAGACCTACGAGCAGTACTTC.

The chain carries TRBV7-2 and TRBJ2-1, with 11 bases fitting TRBD2. CDR3 length: 15 amino acids. V lost 5 bases and J lost 9; bases outside the gene matches: 9. CDR1 is SGHTA and CDR2 is FQGNSA in the germline V gene. The CDR3 DNA reads TGTGCCAGCAGCCCCTTTACTAGCGGGGGTTTTGAGCAGTTCTTC. This sequence encodes CASSPFTSGGFEQFF.

This sequence joins TRBV4-1 and TRBJ1-5; no reliable D call. Trimming removed 1 base at V and 0 bases at J, with 13 bases between. The CDR3 consists of 17 residues. Germline CDR1 MGHRA, CDR2 YSYEKL. For the CDR3, the DNA is TGCGCCAGCAGCCAAGTTTTCATAGTTCATAGCAATCAGCCCCAGCATTTT. It translates to CASSQVFIVHSNQPQHF.

The rearrangement uses TRBV7-9 and TRBJ2-7; D gene ambiguous. The V end lost 0 bases, the J end lost 0 bases, and 6 bases lay between the germline ends. CDR1 SEHNR and CDR2 FQNEAQ come from the germline V gene (reference sequence). The CDR3 extends over 14 amino acids. The CDR3 protein is CASSLAGNSYEQYF. For the CDR3, the DNA is TGTGCCAGCAGCTTAGCGGGCAACTCCTACGAGCAGTACTTC.

The V and J genes are TRBV28 and TRBJ2-7; D might be TRBD1 (6 bases). V gave up 7 bases and J gave up 1 base, with 11 bases separating them. The CDR3 extends over 13 amino acids. Looked up from germline, CDR1 is MDHEN and CDR2 is SYDVKM. The CDR3 DNA reads as TGTGCCAGCACAAGACAGGAGTCCTACGAGCAGTACTTC. Translating gives CASTRQESYEQYF.

This sequence joins TRBV7-6 and TRBJ2-7, with TRBD1 matching 9 bases. This CDR3 is 15 amino acids long. Trimming cost V 5 bases and J 2 bases; bases outside gene matches: 7. The germline CDR1 and CDR2 sequences are SGHVS and FNYEAQ. CDR3 protein: CASSRGTGHTYEQYF. The CDR3 region has the DNA TGTGCCAGCAGCCGAGGGACAGGGCACACCTACGAGCAGTACTTC. The complete variable domain, with remaining parts taken from reference TRBV7-6 and TRBJ2-7, reads GAGVSQSPRYKVTKRGQDVALRCDPISGHVSLYWYRQALGQGPEFLTYFNYEAQQDKSGLPNDRFSAERPEGSISTLTIQRTEQRDSAMYRCASSRGTGHTYEQYFGPGTRLTVT.